A selection of T cell receptor beta chains follows, all from one sample in a study of blood T cells in healthy people across ages. TCRdb ran MiXCR on the 5' RACE reads and lists one entry per CDR3 protein. In the table there are under 2,000,000 distinct CDR3 sequences, just under 50% of which are singletons. The sample taken for sequencing was blood. The receptor set was obtained from a woman in her thirties or forties in good health. Both conserved end residues are part of each CDR3. The D gene is left open where the match is weak. Expanded clones get a size class; other rows say once, few or many, or leave the size out.

CASTASANYGYTF TGTGCCAGCACTGCCTCAGCTAACTATGGCTACACCTTC NA NA TRBJ1-2 TRBV2
CASSFIREIGANVLTF TGTGCCAGCAGCTTTATCAGGGAGATCGGGGCCAACGTCCTGACTTTC NA NA TRBJ2-6 TRBV7-9
CASSLAGGGPYYGYTF TGCGCCAGCAGCTTGGCCGGTGGGGGCCCCTACTATGGCTACACCTTC NA once TRBJ1-2 TRBV5-1
CASSLVETSGANNEQFF TGTGCCAGCAGCTTAGTAGAGACTAGCGGGGCCAACAATGAGCAGTTCTTC TRBD2 NA TRBJ2-1 TRBV7-9
CASSPPLGAEGPDNEQFF TGTGCCAGCAGCCCGCCGTTGGGAGCGGAGGGGCCGGACAATGAGCAGTTCTTC NA NA TRBJ2-1 TRBV7-9
CASSRTRAPDEQFF TGTGCCAGCAGCCGGACACGGGCCCCTGATGAGCAGTTCTTC NA few TRBJ2-1 TRBV13
CSAREGQLSNQPQHF TGCAGTGCTAGAGAGGGGCAGTTAAGCAATCAGCCCCAGCATTTT NA NA TRBJ1-5 TRBV20-1
CATLGQGANYGYTF TGTGCCACCCTAGGACAGGGGGCTAACTATGGCTACACCTTC TRBD1 few TRBJ1-2 TRBV6-6
CSVRGTGVRETQYF TGCAGCGTGAGAGGGACAGGGGTTCGTGAGACCCAGTACTTC TRBD1 few TRBJ2-5 TRBV29-1
CSVTDRGNEQYF TGCAGCGTTACGGACAGGGGAAATGAGCAGTACTTC TRBD1 few TRBJ2-5 TRBV29-1
CASSLASRGGYEQYF TGTGCCAGCAGCTTAGCGAGTCGAGGGGGGTACGAGCAGTACTTC NA few TRBJ2-7 TRBV7-2
CSASKTGRTGELFF TGCAGTGCTAGTAAGACAGGGCGGACCGGGGAGCTGTTTTTT TRBD1 NA TRBJ2-2 TRBV20-1
CASSVERDYGYTF TGTGCCAGCAGCGTGGAGAGGGATTATGGCTACACCTTC NA NA TRBJ1-2 TRBV9
CASSLVRTGNYGYTF TGTGCCAGCAGCTTGGTCCGGACAGGGAACTATGGCTACACCTTC TRBD1 few TRBJ1-2 TRBV5-5
CASSQGLLGGYEQYF TGCGCCAGCAGCCAAGGATTGCTCGGGGGCTACGAGCAGTACTTC NA NA TRBJ2-7 TRBV4-1
CASSLLFLADYREGFDTQYF TGTGCCAGCAGTTTATTGTTTCTGGCGGACTACCGAGAGGGGTTTGATACGCAGTATTTT NA NA TRBJ2-3 TRBV28
CAGRRTGATDTQYF TGTGCCGGCAGGCGGACAGGGGCCACAGATACGCAGTATTTT TRBD1 NA TRBJ2-3 TRBV7-2
CSANPTGVLGEQYF TGCAGTGCCAATCCGACAGGGGTCCTTGGGGAGCAGTACTTC TRBD1 few TRBJ2-5 TRBV20-1
CASDRGDSTDLHF TGTGCCAGCGACCGGGGGGACAGCACAGACCTCCACTTT TRBD1 NA TRBJ1-6 TRBV3-1
CASSLRGREVFNYGYTF TGTGCCAGCAGCTTGAGGGGCAGGGAGGTATTCAACTATGGCTACACCTTC NA few TRBJ1-2 TRBV5-5
CASSGANRANSPLHF TGTGCCAGCAGTGGGGCCAACAGGGCTAATTCACCCCTCCACTTT NA NA TRBJ1-6 TRBV6-5
CASSLELGGQGLDTQYF TGTGCCAGCAGTTTAGAGCTGGGGGGGCAGGGCTTGGATACGCAGTATTTT NA once TRBJ2-3 TRBV12-3/TRBV12-4
CASSGGSDYGYTF TGTGCCAGCAGCGGGGGGAGTGACTATGGCTACACCTTC NA NA TRBJ1-2 TRBV28
CASSPRQVTYEQYF TGTGCCAGCAGTCCAAGACAGGTAACCTACGAGCAGTACTTC NA few TRBJ2-7 TRBV27
CASSFMIHGRGPSYNEQFF TGCGCCAGCAGCTTCATGATACACGGGAGAGGCCCCTCCTACAATGAGCAGTTCTTC NA NA TRBJ2-1 TRBV5-1